One sample yielded the 5 T cell receptor beta chains listed below, sequenced in a study of tumor and adjacent non-tumor tissue in lung cancer. The library came from three nested PCR rounds adapted from ARM-PCR protocols. TCRdb reprocessed the multiplex PCR reads with MiXCR, giving one entry per CDR3 protein. The table includes about 80,000 distinct CDR3 sequences, about two thirds detected once. The template was RNA from unsorted bulk tissue. The sequenced sample was lung tumor tissue. Every receptor here comes from an older woman with non-small cell lung cancer.

V gene TRBV10-3 combines with J gene TRBJ2-5; TRBD2 aligns across 11 bases. The CDR3 has 14 residues. The germline V gene encodes CDR1 ENHRY and CDR2 SYGVKD. CDR3 sequence: CPFSETSGRETQYF. The CDR3 DNA is TGTCCCTTCAGTGAAACTAGCGGGAGAGAGACCCAGTACTTC.

The chain uses TRBV12-3 or TRBV12-4 and TRBJ2-3, with a tentative D call TRBD2 (5 bases). The V end was cut by 4 bases, the J end by 3 bases, with 14 bases between. This CDR3 contains 15 residues. CDR3 nucleotide sequence: TGTGCCAGCAGTTGGTCAGCGGACCCAACAGATACGCAGTATTTT. Protein product: CASSWSADPTDTQYF.

In regard to this clonotype: One junction end disagrees with the germline gene, perhaps due to a read error. The rearrangement links TRBV6-2 or TRBV6-3 to TRBJ2-7; 11 nucleotides align to TRBD2. Germline loops: CDR1 MNHEY, CDR2 SVGEGT. This CDR3 has 17 amino acids. The CDR3 nucleotides are TGTGCCAGCAATTACGCCCGACTAGCGGGACGTTCCTACGAGCAGTACTTC. This sequence encodes CASNYARLAGRSYEQYF.

A note on this clonotype: Its ends do not fully match the called genes, so a read error is possible. The V gene is TRBV29-1, the J gene TRBJ2-3; TRBD2 agrees at 13 bases. The CDR3 contains 16 residues. The V gene's germline CDR1 is SQVTM and CDR2 ANQGSEA. DNA of the CDR3: TGCAACGTTGATGAGGGGACTAGCGGGAAAGGGGATACGCAGTATTTT. This gives the protein CNVDEGTSGKGDTQYF.

J is TRBJ2-1 and V is TRBV9, with D perhaps TRBD1 or TRBD2 (5 bases each). The germline gives CDR1 SGDLS, CDR2 YYNGEE. The germline V and J ends were trimmed by 4 bases and 6 bases, with 17 bases remaining between them. The CDR3 has 15 residues. CDR3 protein: CASSPRGAVCNEQFF. The CDR3 DNA reads TGTGCCAGCAGCCCCCGAGGGGCGGTCTGCAATGAGCAGTTCTTC. The complete variable domain, with remaining parts taken from reference TRBV9 and TRBJ2-1, reads DSGVTQTPKHLITATGQRVTLRCSPRSGDLSVYWYQQSLDQGLQFLIQYYNGEERAKGNILERFSAQQFPDLHSELNLSSLELGDSALYFCASSPRGAVCNEQFFGPGTRLTVL.